There are a few counts of the clone carrying this TCR beta chain. This entry belongs to a study of blood T cells in healthy people across ages. Primers used in a second PCR of roughly 6 to 11 cycles were a sample-barcoded 5' primer and a J-beta primer mix. Each CDR3 protein gets one entry after TCRdb re-called the 5' RACE reads with MiXCR. The table includes hundreds of thousands of distinct CDR3 sequences, approximately 21% detected once. Unmatched junction bases numbered 7, after V lost 3 bases and J lost 11 bases. The CDR3 consists of 13 residues. CDR1 DFQATT and CDR2 SNEGSKA come from the germline V gene (reference sequence).

The clonotype originates from a man aged 65-85 years in good health. This chain joins TRBV20-1 and TRBJ2-3, with 11 nucleotides matching TRBD2. Specimen: blood. The CDR3 here is CSASGLAGGVQYF. Here the CDR3 DNA reads TGCAGTGCTAGTGGGCTAGCGGGAGGTGTGCAGTATTTT.